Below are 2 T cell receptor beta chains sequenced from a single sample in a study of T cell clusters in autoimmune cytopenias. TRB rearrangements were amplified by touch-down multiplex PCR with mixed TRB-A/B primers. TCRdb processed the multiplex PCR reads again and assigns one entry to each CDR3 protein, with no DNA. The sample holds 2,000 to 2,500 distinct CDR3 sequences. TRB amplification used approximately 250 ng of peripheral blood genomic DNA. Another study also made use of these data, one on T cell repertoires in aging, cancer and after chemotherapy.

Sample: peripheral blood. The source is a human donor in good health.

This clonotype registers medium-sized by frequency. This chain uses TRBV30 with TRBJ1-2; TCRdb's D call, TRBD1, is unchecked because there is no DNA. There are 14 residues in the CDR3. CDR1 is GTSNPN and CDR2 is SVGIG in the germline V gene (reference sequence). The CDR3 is CAWRTGGRNYGYTF.

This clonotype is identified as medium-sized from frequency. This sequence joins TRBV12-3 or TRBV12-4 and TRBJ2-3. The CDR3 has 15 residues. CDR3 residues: CASSYSGFSTDTQYF.